What follows describes a single T cell receptor (beta chain). The data are from a study of T cell responses to AZD1222 COVID-19 vaccine. Trimming took off 5 bases at V and 3 bases at J, with 14 bases between the two ends. The CDR3 totals 14 residues. Germline loops: CDR1 MNHEY, CDR2 SVGAGI. Data came from immunoSEQ multiplex PCR; TCRdb stores just in-frame clones and leaves some out. The sample contains some 64,000 clones, roughly 89% of which appear only once. The rearrangement joins TRBV6-5 to TRBJ2-7; D may be TRBD1 (6 bases). The sequences come from peripheral blood, collected on day 0 of AZD1222 vaccination. The receptor was isolated from an adult in good health. Written as DNA, the CDR3 is TGTGCCAGCAGTATTCAGGGGAACTTCTACGAGCAGTACTTC. The encoded protein is CASSIQGNFYEQYF.